The source of this T cell receptor (beta chain) is a study of T cell responses to AZD1222 COVID-19 vaccine. General observations from the study: Nearly half of spike-specific TCRs reportedly target unmutated variant regions. AZD1222 recipients seropositive at baseline numbered only six. Researchers took repertoire samples only after the peak T cell response had come.

Clones were sequenced by immunoSEQ multiplex PCR, and TCRdb holds only the in-frame ones, with some missing. The sample lists some 130,000 clones, roughly 85% occurring once. In this sample, this clone turned up once. Its antigen is still unknown. This receptor was obtained from an adult in good health. The input for sequencing was peripheral blood, taken on day 0 of AZD1222 vaccination.

CDR3 residues: CASTGAANTGELFF. The CDR3 coding sequence is TGTGCCAGCACTGGCGCAGCGAACACCGGGGAGCTGTTTTTT. The V call is TRBV2, the J call TRBJ2-2; D gene unclear. Germline V CDR1 and CDR2: SNHLY, FYNNEI. CDR3 length: 14 residues. The V end lost 7 bases, the J end lost 0 bases, and 9 bases lay between the germline ends. Variable domain in full (rest from reference TRBV2 and TRBJ2-2): EPEVTQTPSHQVTQMGQEVILRCVPISNHLYFYWYRQILGQKVEFLVSFYNNEISEKSEIFDDQFSVERPDGSNFTLKIRSTKLEDSAMYFCASTGAANTGELFFGEGSRLTVL.